These 28 T cell receptor beta chains share one sample of origin, sequenced in a study of early T cells in non-severe SARS-CoV-2 infection. A single record per CDR3 protein comes from TCRdb applying MiXCR to the 5' RACE reads. Of some 98,000 distinct CDR3 sequences in the sample, approximately 16% were seen once. Sequencing input: whole blood. The receptors derive from an adult who was a healthcare worker with PCR-confirmed SARS-CoV-2 infection or an uninfected control (not recorded which).

In the case of this clonotype: A much larger clone differs by one base, so this may be a read error. The chain uses TRBV12-3 or TRBV12-4 and TRBJ2-6; 9 bases fit TRBD1. The CDR3 length is 17 residues. The CDR3 is CPSSPGQGIPGANVLTF. The CDR3, as DNA: TGTCCCAGCAGCCCGGGACAGGGAATCCCTGGGGCCAACGTCCTGACTTTC.

There are a few counts of this clonotype. The rearrangement joins TRBV20-1 to TRBJ2-7; 14 nucleotides align to TRBD2. The germline gives CDR1 DFQATT, CDR2 SNEGSKA (reference sequence). The CDR3 loop spans 17 amino acids. V lost 1 base and J lost 7; bases outside the gene matches: 12. CDR3 DNA sequence: TGCAGTGCTAGAGCCTTACCCGGGACTAGCGGGGGAAGGGAGCAGTACTTC. Its protein is CSARALPGTSGGREQYF.

Only a few counts were recorded for this clonotype. V and J are TRBV5-5 and TRBJ2-6; TRBD1 might be the D (6 bases). The CDR3 spans 16 residues. V was clipped by 5 bases and J by 0 bases, with 12 bases between them. Per germline, CDR1 SGHKS and CDR2 YYEKEE (reference sequence). Here the CDR3 reads CASSSPGASGANVLTF. The CDR3, as DNA: TGTGCCAGCAGTTCACCAGGGGCCTCTGGGGCCAACGTCCTGACTTTC.

The chain couples TRBV12-3 or TRBV12-4 to TRBJ1-6; D ambiguous. Between the trimmed V and J ends, which lost 3 bases and 6 bases, there was a span of 3 bases. CDR3 length: 12 residues. The CDR3 loop is CASSFPNSPLHF. DNA of the CDR3: TGTGCCAGCAGTTTCCCTAATTCACCCCTCCACTTT.

There are a few counts of this clonotype. CDR3 DNA: TGTGCCAGCAGCTCGGACACTTTGTACACTGAAGCTTTCTTT. The encoded protein is CASSSDTLYTEAFF. This rearrangement joins TRBV7-2 to TRBJ1-1, with D possibly matching TRBD1 (5 bases). The CDR3 is 14 amino acids. V lost 4 bases to trimming and J lost 3 bases, with 12 bases between them. Germline CDR1 and CDR2: SGHTA and FQGNSA.

This clonotype was found many times. This rearrangement joins TRBV11-2 to TRBJ2-1, with 7 bases fitting TRBD2. Germline V gene sequence: CDR1 SGHAT, CDR2 FQNNGV. This CDR3 spans 16 amino acids. The V gene end was trimmed by 3 bases and the J gene end by 7 bases; junction bases not matched to a gene: 12. The CDR3 region has the DNA TGTGCCAGCAGCTTTACTGTGCGGGAGAAGGGGAATGAGCAGTTCTTC. Amino acids: CASSFTVREKGNEQFF.

This clonotype appeared once. This chain connects TRBV7-2 to TRBJ1-1, with D perhaps matching TRBD1 (5 bases). V shed 2 bases and J shed 0 bases, with 13 bases lying between them. The CDR3 contains 16 residues. Germline V gene data show CDR1 as SGHTA and CDR2 as FQGNSA. In nucleotides, the CDR3 is TGTGCCAGCAGCTTAAGGGGCACTTCCATGAACACTGAAGCTTTCTTT. Translated: CASSLRGTSMNTEAFF.

Comment on this clonotype: Mismatch with germline at one junction end may stem from a read error. The chain uses TRBV10-3 and TRBJ2-7; D may be TRBD1 (5 bases). Germline CDR1 reads ENHRY; CDR2 reads SYGVKD. The CDR3 consists of 12 residues. In DNA, the CDR3 is TGTGCCATCAGCCCCAGGGTCGACGAGCGGTACTTC. Its translation is CAISPRVDERYF.

CDR3 in amino acids: CASSNTGTEAFF. In DNA form, the CDR3 reads TGTGCCAGCAGCAATACAGGGACTGAAGCTTTCTTT. The chain is built from TRBV9 and TRBJ1-1; a possible D gene is TRBD1 (6 bases). Trimming stripped 4 bases from V and 5 bases from J, with 9 bases between. The germline V gene has CDR1 SGDLS and CDR2 YYNGEE. CDR3 length: 12 amino acids.

In its sample, this clonotype was seen a few times. Written as DNA, the CDR3 is TGTGCCAGCAGTATCACAGGGGGCCCCGGGGAGCTGTTTTTT. Translating gives CASSITGGPGELFF. The rearrangement joins TRBV6-2 or TRBV6-3 to TRBJ2-2, with 9 bases matching TRBD1. This CDR3 comprises 14 residues. With V trimmed by 5 bases and J by 6 bases, 4 bases remained unmatched. The germline CDR1 and CDR2 sequences are MNHEY and SVGEGT.

This clonotype was counted only a few times. The chain is built from TRBV7-2 and TRBJ2-7; TRBD1 matches 8 bases. This CDR3 comprises 14 residues. CDR1 is SGHTA, CDR2 FQGNSA, per germline. V lost 4 bases and J lost 3; bases outside the gene matches: 5. The CDR3: CASSSRTGLYEQYF. CDR3 in DNA: TGTGCCAGCAGCTCCCGGACAGGGCTCTACGAGCAGTACTTC.

This chain joins TRBV6-6 and TRBJ2-5; 9 bases are shared with TRBD2. The CDR3 consists of 14 residues. Germline CDR1 and CDR2: MNHNY and SVGAGI (reference sequence). The V and J ends lost 5 bases and 3 bases, in that order; junction bases with no gene match: 4. The CDR3 sequence is CASSIAGAKETQYF. CDR3 DNA sequence: TGTGCCAGCAGTATAGCGGGAGCAAAAGAGACCCAGTACTTC.

The CDR3 reads CASSPNPGGQGYEQYF. CDR3 DNA sequence: TGTGCCAGCAGTCCCAACCCTGGAGGACAAGGCTACGAGCAGTACTTC. V usage is TRBV6-1 and J usage is TRBJ2-7; D is tentatively TRBD1 or TRBD2 (5 bases each). CDR1 MNHNS and CDR2 SASEGT come from the germline V gene. CDR3 length equals 16 residues. V was trimmed by 5 bases and J by 3 bases, leaving 20 bases between them.

DNA for the CDR3: TGTGCCAGCAGCTTAGTAGGGGGTGTCGCAGATACGCAGTATTTT. It encodes CASSLVGGVADTQYF. This rearrangement joins TRBV7-2 to TRBJ2-3; possibly TRBD1 for D (6 bases). Per the germline V gene, CDR1 is SGHTA and CDR2 is FQGNSA. The CDR3 has 15 residues. Deletions cut 1 base from V and 4 bases from J, with 12 bases between.

This clonotype was seen more than once but under ten times. V usage is TRBV30 and J usage is TRBJ2-7, with a weak D call TRBD1 (6 bases). Germline V gene sequence: CDR1 GTSNPN, CDR2 SVGIG (reference sequence). The CDR3 is made up of 14 amino acids. V lost 3 bases and J 0 bases, leaving 12 bases between the germline ends. The CDR3 DNA reads as TGTGCCTGGAGGGTGGACAGAAGCTCCTACGAGCAGTACTTC. It encodes CAWRVDRSSYEQYF.

This clonotype was detected a few times. The chain uses TRBV10-2 and TRBJ2-7, with D tentatively TRBD1 (6 bases). Germline CDR1 reads WSHSY; CDR2 reads SAAADI. This CDR3 comprises 12 residues. V was shortened by 8 bases and J by 2 bases, with 10 bases between the two germline ends. The CDR3 bases are TGCGCCAGCGAAGGGGGAACCTACGAGCAGTACTTC. Encoded protein: CASEGGTYEQYF.

The gene calls are TRBV2 and TRBJ2-3; 7 bases map to TRBD1. The CDR3 sequence is 15 residues long. J was trimmed by 0 bases and V by 7 bases; bases with no gene match: 7. The V gene's germline CDR1 is SNHLY and CDR2 FYNNEI. The CDR3 loop reads CASKGQKFSTDTQYF. CDR3 nucleotides: TGTGCCAGCAAGGGACAGAAATTTAGCACAGATACGCAGTATTTT. The full variable domain, with the rest looked up from reference TRBV2 and TRBJ2-3, is EPEVTQTPSHQVTQMGQEVILRCVPISNHLYFYWYRQILGQKVEFLVSFYNNEISEKSEIFDDQFSVERPDGSNFTLKIRSTKLEDSAMYFCASKGQKFSTDTQYFGPGTRLTVL.

This rearrangement joins TRBV10-3 to TRBJ1-1; D unresolved. The CDR3 has 12 amino acids. Germline V gene lookup returns CDR1 ENHRY and CDR2 SYGVKD. Trimming cost V 4 bases and J 11 bases, with 14 bases left between them. The CDR3 sequence: CAISGETEIAFF. CDR3 DNA: TGTGCCATCAGTGGGGAGACGGAGATCGCTTTCTTT.

V and J are TRBV19 and TRBJ1-5; TRBD1 aligns across 8 bases. CDR1 is LNHDA and CDR2 is SQIVND in the germline V gene (reference sequence). J lost 2 bases, V lost 8 bases, and 8 bases had no gene match. This CDR3 region has 15 residues. CDR3 in amino acids: CASHGQGGRNQPQHF. CDR3 bases: TGTGCCAGTCATGGACAGGGCGGCCGCAATCAGCCCCAGCATTTT.

V and J are TRBV5-1 and TRBJ2-7; 11 bases agree with TRBD2. V gave up 3 bases and J gave up 3 bases; unmatched junction bases: 5. Germline assignment: CDR1 SGHRS and CDR2 YFSETQ. The CDR3 totals 15 residues. The CDR3 spells CASSSLGLAGYEQYF. CDR3 coding DNA: TGCGCCAGCAGCTCGCTAGGACTAGCGGGCTACGAGCAGTACTTC.

This clonotype has just a few counts. This chain joins TRBV12-5 and TRBJ2-5; maybe TRBD2 (6 bases). CDR1 and CDR2 (germline): LGHNT, FRNRAP. This CDR3 contains 14 residues. Trimming stripped 7 bases from V and 0 bases from J, with 12 bases between. The CDR3 bases are TGTGCTAGTGACGCGGGACTTTACCAAGAGACCCAGTACTTC. Residues: CASDAGLYQETQYF.

This clonotype occurred a few times. The gene calls are TRBV2 and TRBJ2-5, with 8 bases fitting TRBD1. V shed 1 base, J shed 4 bases, and the junction held 2 bases outside the gene matches. There are 14 residues in the CDR3. CDR1 is SNHLY and CDR2 is FYNNEI in the germline V gene. DNA for the CDR3: TGTGCCAGCAGTGAAGAGGGGACAGGAGAGACCCAGTACTTC. It yields the protein CASSEEGTGETQYF. The full variable domain, completed using reference TRBV2 and TRBJ2-5, is EPEVTQTPSHQVTQMGQEVILRCVPISNHLYFYWYRQILGQKVEFLVSFYNNEISEKSEIFDDQFSVERPDGSNFTLKIRSTKLEDSAMYFCASSEEGTGETQYFGPGTRLLVL.

This clonotype was counted between two and nine times. V usage is TRBV6-2 or TRBV6-3 and J usage is TRBJ2-2; tentative D call: TRBD1 (5 bases). Trimming pared 5 bases from V and 4 bases from J, leaving 8 bases between. This CDR3 comprises 13 residues. Per the germline V gene, CDR1 is MNHEY and CDR2 is SVGEGT. The CDR3 here is CASSPDSTGELFF. Written as DNA, the CDR3 is TGTGCCAGCAGTCCAGACAGCACCGGGGAGCTGTTTTTT.

This clonotype appeared many times. The J gene is TRBJ2-1, the V gene TRBV6-1; 9 bases fit TRBD2. This CDR3 spans 15 amino acids. V lost 4 bases to trimming and J lost 6 bases; unmatched junction nucleotides: 7. Germline CDR1 MNHNS, CDR2 SASEGT. The CDR3 bases are TGTGCCAGCAGTGGTGCGGGGGGGCCTTTCAATGAGCAGTTCTTC. Its protein is CASSGAGGPFNEQFF.

This clonotype was found many times. V usage is TRBV6-1 and J usage is TRBJ2-7; 7 bases align to TRBD2. Trimming cost V 2 bases and J 3 bases; bases outside gene matches: 7. The CDR3 totals 15 residues. Germline CDR1 and CDR2: MNHNS and SASEGT. This CDR3 is CASSEREGEFYEQYF. CDR3 sequence (DNA): TGTGCCAGCAGTGAAAGGGAGGGCGAGTTCTACGAGCAGTACTTC.

This chain connects TRBV5-1 to TRBJ2-1; D is uncertain. Trimming removed 4 bases at V and 2 bases at J, with 13 bases between. The V gene's germline CDR1 is SGHRS and CDR2 YFSETQ. The CDR3 sequence is 15 residues long. In DNA form, the CDR3 reads TGCGCCAGCAGCCACCGGTACAACACCTACAATGAGCAGTTCTTC. Protein: CASSHRYNTYNEQFF. Filled out from reference TRBV5-1 and TRBJ2-1, the complete variable domain reads KAGVTQTPRYLIKTRGQQVTLSCSPISGHRSVSWYQQTPGQGLQFLFEYFSETQRNKGNFPGRFSGRQFSNSRSEMNVSTLELGDSALYLCASSHRYNTYNEQFFGPGTRLTVL.

This clonotype was observed at least ten times. The J gene is TRBJ1-6, the V gene TRBV24-1; D remains unclear. From germline, CDR1 is KGHDR and CDR2 SFDVKD. The CDR3 runs to 13 residues. The germline V and J ends were trimmed by 5 bases and 7 bases, with 8 bases remaining between them. The CDR3 here is CATSGTANSPLHF. The CDR3, as DNA: TGTGCCACCAGTGGGACGGCAAATTCACCCCTCCACTTT.

For the CDR3, the DNA is TGTGCCAGCAGTTACGCGGCAAGGAACACTGAAGCTTTCTTT. It yields the protein CASSYAARNTEAFF. V usage is TRBV6-2 or TRBV6-3 and J usage is TRBJ1-1; D is ambiguous. Per the germline V gene, CDR1 is MNHEY and CDR2 is SVGEGT. Trimming removed 2 bases at V and 1 base at J, with 8 bases between. The CDR3 has 14 amino acids.